This T cell receptor beta chain originates from a study of T cell changes during pregnancy in multiple sclerosis (dated by TCRdb to the late 2010s). In terms of the full investigation: The study examined how the T cell repertoire changed over the course of pregnancy in women with multiple sclerosis.

Library creation used the immunoSEQ multiplex PCR assay. TCRdb stores this immuneACCESS table with in-frame sequences only. Part of the clones is absent; in the studies checked, under half of the shortfall reflects unresolved V genes, and no reason is known for the rest. Here the sample has approximately 69,000 clones; more than 85% occur a single time. The ten largest clones take up about 0.3% of the sample. Regarding this clone: Its antigen is not yet known. The record has no base qualities; no much larger clone is one base away.

CDR1 is given as SGHTS and CDR2 as YDEGEE, both from the germline V gene. The CDR3 spans 14 residues, from the cysteine through the phenylalanine. Of all the DNA, just the CDR3 is kept, 42 bases in frame from base 1. Trimming removed 5 bases from V and 4 bases from J, leaving 12 bases between the germline ends. The input for sequencing was CD4+ T cells from peripheral blood mononuclear cells, taken in the third trimester of pregnancy. The sequence was collected from a female donor in good health, enrolled as a control in a pregnancy study. The rearranged chain carries TRBV5-8 and TRBJ2-2, and TRBD2 may be the D gene, going by 6 matching bases. Here is the DNA: TGTGCCAGCAGACGGCGGGGAAGCACCGGGGAGCTGTTTTTT. It codes for CASRRRGSTGELFF.